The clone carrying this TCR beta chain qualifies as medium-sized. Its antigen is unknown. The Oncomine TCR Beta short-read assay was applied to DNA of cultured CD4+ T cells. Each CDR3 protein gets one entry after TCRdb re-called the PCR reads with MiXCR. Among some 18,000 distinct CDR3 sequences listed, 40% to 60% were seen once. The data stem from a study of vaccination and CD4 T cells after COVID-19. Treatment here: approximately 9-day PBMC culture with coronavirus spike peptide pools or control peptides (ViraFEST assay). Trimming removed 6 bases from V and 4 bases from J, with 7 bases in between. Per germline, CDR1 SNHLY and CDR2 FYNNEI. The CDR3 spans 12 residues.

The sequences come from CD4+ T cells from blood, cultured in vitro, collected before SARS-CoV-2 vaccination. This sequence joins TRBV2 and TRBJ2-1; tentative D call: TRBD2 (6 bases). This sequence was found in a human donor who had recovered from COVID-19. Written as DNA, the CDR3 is TGTGCCAGCAGGGGAGGTTACAATGAGCAGTTCTTC. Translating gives CASRGGYNEQFF.